This TCR beta chain was identified in a study of shared clonotypes between healthy human individuals. General observations from the study: It was expected that sequencing depth would affect clonotype sharing among donors. Richness estimates generally favored naive over memory subsets.

Comments on this clone: Its antigen is still unknown.

Naivety among CD8 cells was defined by CD45RO negativity and positive CCR7 selection, thereby excluding terminally differentiated effector memory CD45RA+ cells. Participating donors were healthy, HIV-negative adults free of recent acute infections or vaccinations. Sequencing was performed with immunoSEQ multiplex PCR; in TCRdb, only in-frame clones are kept and a portion is missing. The table has about 2.1 million clones, about 93% seen once. Source material: naive CD8+ T cells from PBMCs. The clonotype comes from a man between 18 and 35 years old in good health. Some clones in this sample may be carry-over from other donors' samples.

CDR3 DNA: TGTGCCAGCAGTTTCCCCCGGACAGGGGTCAACACCGGGGAGCTGTTTTTT. Translated, it gives CASSFPRTGVNTGELFF. The chain employs TRBV28 and TRBJ2-2; 9 bases are a match to TRBD1. This CDR3 comprises 17 residues. V lost 3 bases and J lost 2; bases outside the gene matches: 7. Germline-derived CDR1 and CDR2 are MDHEN and SYDVKM.